The next 9 T cell receptor beta chains were all read from a single sample in a study of regulatory T cells in long-lasting Graves disease. The time point is: persistent/refractory GD, antithyroid drugs over 5 years with positive TRAb. From PBMCs, RNA was extracted and then used to make the TCR library. Construction of TCR beta libraries relied on iRepertoire HTBI primers and on Arm-PCR targeting CDR3 regions. MiXCR was run by TCRdb on the multiplex PCR reads, yielding one entry per CDR3 protein. The table records roughly 400,000 distinct CDR3 sequences, around 20% of them present only once. The sample consisted of peripheral blood mononuclear cells (PBMCs), taken when the disease was refractory, from a patient treated with antithyroid drugs. The receptors derive from a female donor with Graves disease.

Worth noting for this clonotype: A much bigger clone sits one base away, suggesting this may be a read error. This likely comes from a read error, as the CDR3 has no conserved phenylalanine or tryptophan at its end. The J gene is TRBJ2-2, the V gene TRBV28; 7 bases fit TRBD2. Germline lookup yields CDR1 MDHEN and CDR2 SYDVKM. This CDR3 contains 15 residues. Trimming took 6 bases from V and 1 from J; bases not matched to a gene: 5. Here the CDR3 reads CASREAGMNTGELFS. In DNA, the CDR3 is TGTGCCAGCAGGGAAGCGGGAATGAACACCGGGGAGCTGTTTTCT.

This clonotype was observed at least ten times. The chain recombines TRBV28 with TRBJ1-2, with TRBD1 identical over 7 bases. The junction had 4 bases not matched to a gene; V was cut back by 7 bases and J by 2 bases. The length of the CDR3 is 13 residues. Looked up from germline, CDR1 is MDHEN and CDR2 is SYDVKM. The CDR3 loop reads CASKMTGNYGYTF. The CDR3 region has the DNA TGTGCCAGCAAGATGACAGGGAACTATGGCTACACCTTC.

Only a few counts were recorded for this clonotype. The chain employs TRBV12-3 or TRBV12-4 and TRBJ2-4, with TRBD2 identical over 10 bases. The CDR3 extends over 17 amino acids. The trim removed 5 bases at V and 0 bases at J, leaving 7 bases unmatched. The CDR3 is CASSIGTSGVAKNIQYF. The CDR3 region has the DNA TGTGCCAGCAGTATCGGCACTAGCGGGGTAGCCAAAAACATTCAGTACTTC.

This clonotype was detected ten times or more. This chain joins TRBV12-3 or TRBV12-4 and TRBJ2-5, with D uncertain. The CDR3 covers 18 residues. V lost 2 bases and J 3 bases, leaving 22 bases between the germline ends. CDR3 residues: CASSLMGMDFREKETQYF. CDR3 DNA sequence: TGTGCCAGCAGTTTAATGGGTATGGATTTCCGAGAAAAAGAGACCCAGTACTTC.

The table lists this clonotype with a few counts. The chain joins TRBV20-1 to TRBJ2-7, with D perhaps TRBD1 (6 bases). Germline CDR1 is DFQATT and CDR2 is SNEGSKA (reference sequence). V dropped 0 bases and J dropped 0 bases, with 15 bases sitting between them. This CDR3 is 16 amino acids long. CDR3 in amino acids: CSARDRGSRFSYEQYF. CDR3 in DNA: TGCAGTGCTAGAGACAGGGGCAGCCGATTCTCCTACGAGCAGTACTTC.

The sample holds one count of this clonotype. The chain employs TRBV9 and TRBJ2-7; TRBD2 matches at 9 bases. The CDR3 extends over 15 amino acids. The trim removed 1 base at V and 2 bases at J, leaving 4 bases unmatched. CDR1 SGDLS and CDR2 YYNGEE come from the germline V gene. Here the CDR3 DNA reads TGTGCCAGCAGCGTATCTAGCGGGGCCACCTACGAGCAGTACTTC. Protein: CASSVSSGATYEQYF.

Many counts were recorded for this clonotype. The V call is TRBV3-1, the J call TRBJ2-7; D ambiguous. The CDR3 totals 12 residues. V gave up 3 bases and J gave up 6 bases, with 9 bases separating them. Germline V CDR1 and CDR2: LGHDT, YNNKEL (reference sequence). The CDR3 coding sequence is TGTGCCAGCAGCCATTCCGCCAGCGAGCAGTACTTC. This gives the protein CASSHSASEQYF.

This clonotype was seen repeatedly, ten times or more. The V and J genes are TRBV28 and TRBJ2-7, with 7 bases that match TRBD2. The CDR3 contains 15 residues. The germline CDR1 and CDR2 sequences are MDHEN and SYDVKM. V gave up 4 bases and J gave up 3 bases; unmatched junction bases: 9. The CDR3 spells CASSSSGNGHYEQYF. The CDR3, as DNA: TGTGCCAGCAGTTCCAGCGGGAACGGCCACTACGAGCAGTACTTC.

Concerning this clonotype: A much more abundant neighbour one base away suggests this may be a read error. This chain uses TRBV12-3 or TRBV12-4 with TRBJ1-3, with no clear D. The CDR3 covers 13 residues. The CDR3 nucleotides read TGTACCAGCTCGGTGGTGTCTGGAAACACCATATATTTT. It encodes CTSSVVSGNTIYF.